A selection of T cell receptor beta chains follows, all from one sample in a study of cytomegalovirus exposure and HLA in healthy donors. Measured with immunoSEQ multiplex PCR; TCRdb has only the in-frame clones, and not every one. This table holds 120,000 or so clones, 75% to 80% found once. Sequencing was performed on PBMCs. All receptors come from a woman in her thirties or forties in good health and CMV-seronegative. CDR3s include the opening cysteine and the closing phenylalanine or tryptophan. D genes are given only for firm matches. Rows give clone size only sometimes, using once, few, many, or a class for an expanded clone.

>TRBV28|few|TRBJ1-5|TRBD1
TGTGCCAGCAGCCCGGGGAATAGGGGGCCAGATCAGCCCCAGCATTTT
CASSPGNRGPDQPQHF
>TRBV5-1|.|TRBJ1-2|.
TGCGCCAGCAGCTTGGCCCCGGCGGGAAGTGGCGGCTACACCTTC
CASSLAPAGSGGYTF
>TRBV7-9|few|TRBJ2-6|.
TGTTCCAGCAGCCCGACGGAGGTCCTGACTTTC
CSSSPTEVLTF
>TRBV11-2|.|TRBJ2-7|TRBD1
TGTGCCAGCAGCTCCGGGACAGCCTACGAGCAGTACTTC
CASSSGTAYEQYF
>TRBV11-2|.|TRBJ2-6|.
TGTGCCAGCAGCATTCTACTAGCAACAGGGGCCAACGTCCTGACTTTC
CASSILLATGANVLTF
>TRBV10-3|.|TRBJ1-2|TRBD1
TGTGCCAGCACAGCAATCAGGGCTGACAGGGGGCTGAGCTATGGCTACACCTTC
CASTAIRADRGLSYGYTF
>TRBV10-2|few|TRBJ1-5|TRBD1
TGCGCCAGCAGTGAGCCACAGGGGAGCAATCAGCCCCAGCATTTT
CASSEPQGSNQPQHF
>TRBV6-1|.|TRBJ2-5|.
TGTGCCAGCAGTGCCCGACAGCAAGAGACCCAGTACTTC
CASSARQQETQYF
>TRBV10-2|.|TRBJ1-5|TRBD1
TGCGCCAGCAGTGAGTCGTTACGCAGGGGGAAAAGCAATCAGCCCCAGCATTTT
CASSESLRRGKSNQPQHF
>TRBV27|.|TRBJ1-3|.
TGTGCCAGCAGTTTATCTCCCAACTCTGGAAACACCATATATTTT
CASSLSPNSGNTIYF
>TRBV7-6|.|TRBJ2-7|TRBD1
TGTGCCAGCAGCCTATCGTACAACCCGTTGCCGGGACAGACCTACGAGCAGTACTTC
CASSLSYNPLPGQTYEQYF
>TRBV11-2|.|TRBJ1-2|TRBD1
TGTGCCAGCAGCTTAGTTTTAGGGGGCGGCTATGGCTACACCTTC
CASSLVLGGGYGYTF
>TRBV27|.|TRBJ2-3|TRBD1
TGTGCCAGGGGGAGGACAGGGGGCCAGCCCTTT
CARGRTGGQPF
>TRBV28|.|TRBJ2-4|TRBD2
TGTGCCAGCAGTTTAAGGGCGGGAGGCCTGAACATTCAGTACTTC
CASSLRAGGLNIQYF
>TRBV4-1|once|TRBJ2-1|TRBD2
TGCGCCAGCAGCTTCACTAGCGGCAATGAGCAGTTCTTC
CASSFTSGNEQFF
>TRBV7-7|.|TRBJ2-6|.
TGTGCTAGCAGCCACCGCCCGACACGATACCAAGTAAGGGACTCTGGGGCCAACGGCCTGACTTTC
CASSHRPTRYQVRDSGANGLTF
>TRBV5-1|.|TRBJ1-4|TRBD1
TGCGCCAGCCGGCGATTGACAGGGTCGGGTGAAAAACTGTTTTTT
CASRRLTGSGEKLFF
>TRBV29-1|.|TRBJ1-1|TRBD1
TGCAGCGTTGCTGGACAGGAGAACACTGAAGCTTTCTTT
CSVAGQENTEAFF